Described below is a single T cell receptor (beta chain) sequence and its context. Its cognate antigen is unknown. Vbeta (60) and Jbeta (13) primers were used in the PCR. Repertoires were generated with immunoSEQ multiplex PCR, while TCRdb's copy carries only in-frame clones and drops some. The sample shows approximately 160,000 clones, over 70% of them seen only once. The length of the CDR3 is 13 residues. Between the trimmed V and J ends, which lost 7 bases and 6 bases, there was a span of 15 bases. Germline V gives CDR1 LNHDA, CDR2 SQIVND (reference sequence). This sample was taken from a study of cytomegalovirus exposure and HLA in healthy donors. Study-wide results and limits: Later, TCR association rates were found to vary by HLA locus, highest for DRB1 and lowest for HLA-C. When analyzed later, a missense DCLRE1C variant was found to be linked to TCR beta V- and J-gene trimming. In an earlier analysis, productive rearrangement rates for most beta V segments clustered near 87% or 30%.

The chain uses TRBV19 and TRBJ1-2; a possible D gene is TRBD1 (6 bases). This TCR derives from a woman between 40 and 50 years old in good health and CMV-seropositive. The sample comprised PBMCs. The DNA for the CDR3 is TGTGCCAGTACCTTTGAAGGGGGTCATGGCTACACCTTC. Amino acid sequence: CASTFEGGHGYTF.